A single sample gave rise to the 6 T cell receptor beta chains below, sequenced in a study of control samples from healthy donors and cancer patients. Repertoires were generated with immunoSEQ multiplex PCR, while TCRdb's copy carries only in-frame clones and drops some. The sample has 30,000 to 35,000 clones, 86% seen once. The sequenced sample consisted of PBMCs. The origin of the receptors is a woman in her 40s with lung cancer.

This clone appeared a few times. The chain links TRBV20-1 to TRBJ1-2; D is ambiguous. V dropped 6 bases and J dropped 10 bases, with 15 bases sitting between them. Germline V CDR1 and CDR2: DFQATT, SNEGSKA (reference sequence). The length of the CDR3 is 11 residues. This chain's CDR3 is CSALRRETYTF. CDR3 sequence (DNA): TGCAGTGCCCTAAGGCGGGAGACCTACACCTTC.

The chain uses TRBV27 and TRBJ1-2; 8 bases map to TRBD1. After removal of 10 bases from V and 6 bases from J, the junction contained 7 bases not matched to a gene. The V gene's germline CDR1 is MNHEY and CDR2 SMNVEV (reference sequence). The CDR3 spans 12 residues. This CDR3 is CATGTGPDGYTF. DNA for the CDR3: TGTGCCACCGGGACAGGCCCTGATGGCTACACCTTC.

This chain connects TRBV10-3 to TRBJ1-1; a weak D match, TRBD1 (6 bases). Germline V gene lookup returns CDR1 ENHRY and CDR2 SYGVKD. The CDR3 is 13 residues long. The germline V and J ends were trimmed by 8 bases and 0 bases, with 10 bases remaining between them. For the CDR3, the DNA is TGTGCCATCGGAGGGGGATTGAACACTGAAGCTTTCTTT. As protein: CAIGGGLNTEAFF.

The V call is TRBV9, the J call TRBJ1-5; D remains ambiguous. Per germline, CDR1 SGDLS and CDR2 YYNGEE. CDR3 length equals 14 residues. Trimming removed 0 bases at V and 5 bases at J, with 9 bases between. This CDR3 is CASSVDGRHQPQHF. The CDR3 coding sequence is TGTGCCAGCAGCGTAGACGGCAGACATCAGCCCCAGCATTTT.

This clone was seen more than once but under ten times. The chain uses TRBV25-1 and TRBJ2-7, with 8 positions matching TRBD1. The germline CDR1 and CDR2 sequences are MGHDK and SYGVNS. The CDR3 has 15 amino acids. V shed 1 base and J 6 bases; nucleotides not matched to a gene: 8. The CDR3 nucleotides are TGTGCCAGCAGTGAATTGGACAGGGAATTGCTCGAGCAGTACTTC. Translating it yields CASSELDRELLEQYF.

This clone has a single count. The CDR3 DNA reads as TGTGCCAGCAGCTCTAGGGGGCTTAACGGGGAGCTGTTTTTT. It translates to CASSSRGLNGELFF. The gene calls are TRBV5-4 and TRBJ2-2; 7 nucleotides align to TRBD1. CDR1 SGHNT and CDR2 YYREEE come from the germline V gene (reference sequence). This CDR3 spans 14 amino acids. V lost 3 bases and J lost 7; bases outside the gene matches: 6. Filled out from reference TRBV5-4 and TRBJ2-2, the complete variable domain reads ETGVTQSPTHLIKTRGQQVTLRCSSQSGHNTVSWYQQALGQGPQFIFQYYREEENGRGNFPPRFSGLQFPNYSSELNVNALELDDSALYLCASSSRGLNGELFFGEGSRLTVL.